This TCR beta chain was recovered during a study of tumor-infiltrating lymphocytes in primary liver carcinoma. Study summary: The patient population consisted of men and women between 30 and 69 years of age. Whole-study findings and limits: Blood fell significantly below tumors in its top-250-clone fraction (p = 0.039). Roughly 8-24% of top clones, and no more, occurred in all five tumor regions.

Production of TCR beta cDNA used 400 to 650 ng total RNA together with a constant-region primer. Researchers made the TCR beta libraries by running three nested multiplex PCR rounds with slightly modified ARM-PCR. The two initial PCR rounds, around 11 cycles each, used TRBV1-TRBV30 forward and C-beta reverse primers. Via MiXCR, TCRdb re-called the multiplex PCR reads, giving one row per CDR3 protein. The data contain 55,000 to 65,000 distinct CDR3 sequences, 60% to 85% of them singletons. CDR3 size: 12 residues. Germline V gene sequence: CDR1 SQVTM, CDR2 ANQGSEA. Co-extraction yielded RNA and DNA from about 20-30 mg of unsorted bulk tissue. As concerns this clonotype: Its target is unknown. At one end the junction does not follow the germline gene, possibly because of a read error.

Sequenced input: liver tumor tissue from sampling region 2. Subset here: tumor region T2, inferior pole. The rearrangement uses TRBV29-1 and TRBJ2-1; no clear D gene. The TCR originated in a man in his forties with primary liver carcinoma and hepatitis B virus infection. CDR3 region: CSDVWATNELFF. CDR3 DNA: TGCAGCGATGTTTGGGCTACCAATGAGCTGTTCTTC.